This is a list of T cell receptor beta chains from one sample in a study of T cell changes during pregnancy in multiple sclerosis. Method: immunoSEQ multiplex PCR; TCRdb's copy keeps in-frame clones and lacks some. The repertoire holds more than 70,000 clones, with 91% as singletons. This specimen consisted of peripheral blood, obtained after pregnancy. The origin of the receptors is a female donor in good health, enrolled as a control in a pregnancy study. Each CDR3 is given with its conserved first and last residue. The D gene is left open where the match is weak. Clone size is given for some rows only: seen once, a few or many times, or a class if the clone is expanded.

abundance: NA
j_gene: TRBJ1-6
v_gene: TRBV6-4
len: 14
d_gene: NA
CDR3nt: TGTGCCAGCAGTGACGGGAGGACTAATTCACCCCTCCACTTT
CDR3aa: CASSDGRTNSPLHF

abundance: NA
j_gene: TRBJ2-5
v_gene: TRBV29-1
len: 15
d_gene: NA
CDR3nt: TGCAGCGTTGGGGTAGAGACAGGAAACCAAGAGACCCAGTACTTC
CDR3aa: CSVGVETGNQETQYF

abundance: once
j_gene: TRBJ2-7
v_gene: TRBV4-3
len: 15
d_gene: NA
CDR3nt: TGCGCCAGCAGCCAAGAGAGGGGGGGCCTCTACGAGCAGTACTTC
CDR3aa: CASSQERGGLYEQYF

abundance: once
j_gene: TRBJ2-7
v_gene: TRBV30
len: 13
d_gene: NA
CDR3nt: TGTGCCTGGAGTGCCTATCACTCCTACGAGCAGTACTTC
CDR3aa: CAWSAYHSYEQYF

abundance: NA
j_gene: TRBJ2-2
v_gene: TRBV30
len: 13
d_gene: NA
CDR3nt: TGTGCCTGGAGTGTACTCAAAGCCGGGGAGCTGTTTTTT
CDR3aa: CAWSVLKAGELFF

abundance: NA
j_gene: TRBJ1-6
v_gene: TRBV28
len: 12
d_gene: TRBD1
CDR3nt: TGTGCCAGCACTACTACAGGGGGGCCCCTCCACTTT
CDR3aa: CASTTTGGPLHF

abundance: NA
j_gene: TRBJ1-2
v_gene: TRBV27
len: 13
d_gene: NA
CDR3nt: TGTGCCACCTACGGACAGAACCGCTATGGCTACACCTTC
CDR3aa: CATYGQNRYGYTF

abundance: NA
j_gene: TRBJ2-7
v_gene: TRBV6-1
len: 14
d_gene: TRBD2
CDR3nt: TGTGCCAGCAGTGAATCGGGAGGCTCCTACGAGCAGTACTTC
CDR3aa: CASSESGGSYEQYF

abundance: NA
j_gene: TRBJ2-2
v_gene: TRBV7-3
len: 14
d_gene: NA
CDR3nt: TGTGCCAGCAGCTTAAAACGGGACTTAGGGGAGCTGTTTTTT
CDR3aa: CASSLKRDLGELFF

abundance: once
j_gene: TRBJ2-7
v_gene: TRBV5-1
len: 15
d_gene: NA
CDR3nt: TGCGCCAGCAGCATAAACAGGGCGGTGGAGTACGAGCAGTACTTC
CDR3aa: CASSINRAVEYEQYF

abundance: NA
j_gene: TRBJ1-1
v_gene: TRBV6-5
len: 15
d_gene: NA
CDR3nt: TGTGCCAGCAGTTACTCGGGCAGGTTCGGCATTGAAGCTTTCTTT
CDR3aa: CASSYSGRFGIEAFF

abundance: NA
j_gene: TRBJ1-1
v_gene: TRBV5-4
len: 13
d_gene: NA
CDR3nt: TGTGCCAGCAGTGAGGGTATGAACACTGAAGCTTTCTTT
CDR3aa: CASSEGMNTEAFF

abundance: NA
j_gene: TRBJ2-5
v_gene: TRBV27
len: 14
d_gene: NA
CDR3nt: TGTGCCAGCAGCCGTCGGACAGTACAAGAGACCCAGTACTTC
CDR3aa: CASSRRTVQETQYF

abundance: NA
j_gene: TRBJ1-2
v_gene: TRBV7-8
len: 13
d_gene: NA
CDR3nt: TGTGCCAGCAGCTTAGGACAACGGCTCGACTACACCTTC
CDR3aa: CASSLGQRLDYTF

abundance: NA
j_gene: TRBJ1-4
v_gene: TRBV5-1
len: 17
d_gene: TRBD1
CDR3nt: TGCGCCAGCAGCCCACGGGACAGGGGGTTATCTAATGAAAAACTGTTTTTT
CDR3aa: CASSPRDRGLSNEKLFF

abundance: NA
j_gene: TRBJ1-1
v_gene: TRBV6-5
len: 13
d_gene: NA
CDR3nt: TGTGCCAGCAGTTACGGCGGGATCGGTGAAGCTTTCTTT
CDR3aa: CASSYGGIGEAFF

abundance: once
j_gene: TRBJ2-1
v_gene: TRBV10-3
len: 14
d_gene: NA
CDR3nt: TGTGCCATCAGGGCGGCAGACTCCTACAATGAGCAGTTCTTC
CDR3aa: CAIRAADSYNEQFF

abundance: once
j_gene: TRBJ2-2
v_gene: TRBV19
len: 15
d_gene: NA
CDR3nt: TGTGCCAGTAGTATCTCTGACACCCCCACCGGGGAGCTGTTTTTT
CDR3aa: CASSISDTPTGELFF

abundance: NA
j_gene: TRBJ2-3
v_gene: TRBV6-4
len: 10
d_gene: NA
CDR3nt: TGTGCCAGCGCGAAGTTTGCGCAGTATTTT
CDR3aa: CASAKFAQYF

abundance: once
j_gene: TRBJ2-1
v_gene: TRBV18
len: 15
d_gene: TRBD2
CDR3nt: TGTGCCAGCCTAGAGACTAGCGGCGCAAAAAATGAGCAGTTCTTC
CDR3aa: CASLETSGAKNEQFF

abundance: NA
j_gene: TRBJ1-5
v_gene: TRBV28
len: 16
d_gene: TRBD1
CDR3nt: TGTGCCACGGGACAGGGGGGGTTTATTAGCAATCAGCCCCAGCATTTT
CDR3aa: CATGQGGFISNQPQHF

abundance: NA
j_gene: TRBJ1-1
v_gene: TRBV29-1
len: 10
d_gene: NA
CDR3nt: TGCAGCGTCGGGAACACTGAAGCTTTCTTT
CDR3aa: CSVGNTEAFF

abundance: NA
j_gene: TRBJ1-1
v_gene: TRBV6-1
len: 14
d_gene: NA
CDR3nt: TGTGCCAGCAGTGTCCCCGCGACAGACCGACGGGCTTTCTTT
CDR3aa: CASSVPATDRRAFF

abundance: NA
j_gene: TRBJ2-5
v_gene: TRBV19
len: 15
d_gene: NA
CDR3nt: TGTGCCAGTAGTATCCCCTCGGGGTCCCAAGAGACCCAGTACTTC
CDR3aa: CASSIPSGSQETQYF

abundance: once
j_gene: TRBJ1-1
v_gene: TRBV29-1
len: 12
d_gene: NA
CDR3nt: TGCAGCGCCTCGTCTAAGAACACTGAAGCTTTCTTT
CDR3aa: CSASSKNTEAFF

abundance: once
j_gene: TRBJ2-5
v_gene: TRBV9
len: 18
d_gene: TRBD2
CDR3nt: TGTGCCAGCAGCCCGCGGGGCGGGGGGGCGGGGGCGCAAGAGACCCAGTACTTC
CDR3aa: CASSPRGGGAGAQETQYF

abundance: NA
j_gene: TRBJ1-2
v_gene: TRBV7-6
len: 14
d_gene: NA
CDR3nt: TGTGCCAGCAGCCCAGAGAAGGCCCCGAGGGGCTACACCTTC
CDR3aa: CASSPEKAPRGYTF

abundance: NA
j_gene: TRBJ1-2
v_gene: TRBV29-1
len: 11
d_gene: NA
CDR3nt: TGCAGCGCTTGGGGCGAGGCTGGCTACACCTTC
CDR3aa: CSAWGEAGYTF

abundance: once
j_gene: TRBJ1-5
v_gene: TRBV11-2
len: 14
d_gene: NA
CDR3nt: TGTGCCAGCAGCTTAGTGGGAGGGGATCAGCCCCAGCATTTT
CDR3aa: CASSLVGGDQPQHF